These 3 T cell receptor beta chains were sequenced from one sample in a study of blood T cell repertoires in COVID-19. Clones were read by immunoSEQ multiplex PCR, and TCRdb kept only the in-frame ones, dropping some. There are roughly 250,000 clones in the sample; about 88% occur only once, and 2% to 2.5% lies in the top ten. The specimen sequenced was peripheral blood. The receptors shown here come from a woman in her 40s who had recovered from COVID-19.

The CDR3 loop is CASSPPGHYEQYF. The CDR3 DNA follows: TGTGCCAGCTCACCTCCGGGACACTACGAGCAGTACTTC. J is TRBJ2-7 and V is TRBV18, with a possible D match to TRBD1 (6 bases). Trimming pared 3 bases from V and 3 bases from J, leaving 9 bases between. Germline-derived CDR1 and CDR2 are KGHSH and LQKENI. The CDR3 is made up of 13 amino acids.

Here the CDR3 reads CASSRAGSYGYTF. CDR3 nucleotides: TGTGCCAGCAGCAGGGCAGGGTCCTATGGCTACACCTTC. The rearrangement joins TRBV5-5 to TRBJ1-2; weak D call: TRBD1 (5 bases). CDR3 size: 13 residues. Trimming took 4 bases from V and 4 from J, leaving 11 bases between them. Germline V gives CDR1 SGHKS, CDR2 YYEKEE (reference sequence).

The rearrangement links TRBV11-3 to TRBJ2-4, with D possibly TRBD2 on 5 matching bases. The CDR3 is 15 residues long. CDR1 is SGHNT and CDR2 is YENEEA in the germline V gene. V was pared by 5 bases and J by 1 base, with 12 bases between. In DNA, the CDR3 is TGTGCCAGCAGCCCGGAGGAAGGGGCCAAAAACATTCAGTACTTC. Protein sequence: CASSPEEGAKNIQYF.